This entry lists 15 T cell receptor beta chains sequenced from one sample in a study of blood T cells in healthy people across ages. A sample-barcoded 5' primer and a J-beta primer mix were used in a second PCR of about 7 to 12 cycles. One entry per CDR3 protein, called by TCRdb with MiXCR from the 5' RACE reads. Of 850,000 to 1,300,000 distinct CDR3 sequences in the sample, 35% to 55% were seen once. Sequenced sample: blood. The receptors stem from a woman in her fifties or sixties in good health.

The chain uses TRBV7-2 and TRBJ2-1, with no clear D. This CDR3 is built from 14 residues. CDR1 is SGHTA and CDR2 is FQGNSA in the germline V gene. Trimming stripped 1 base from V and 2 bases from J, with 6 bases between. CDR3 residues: CASSLVRPYNEQFF. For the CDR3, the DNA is TGTGCCAGCAGCTTAGTAAGGCCCTACAATGAGCAGTTCTTC. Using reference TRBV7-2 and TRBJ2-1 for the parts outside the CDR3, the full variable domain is GAGVSQSPSNKVTEKGKDVELRCDPISGHTALYWYRQSLGQGLEFLIYFQGNSAPDKSGLPSDRFSAERTGGSVSTLTIQRTQQEDSAVYLCASSLVRPYNEQFFGPGTRLTVL.

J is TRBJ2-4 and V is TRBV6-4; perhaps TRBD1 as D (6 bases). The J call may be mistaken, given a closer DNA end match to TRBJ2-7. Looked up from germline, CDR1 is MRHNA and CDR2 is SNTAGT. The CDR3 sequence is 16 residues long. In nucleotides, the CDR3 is TGTGCCAGCATGGAGGTCGGGACAAAGATTAACTACGAGCAGTACTTC. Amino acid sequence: CASMEVGTKINYEQYF.

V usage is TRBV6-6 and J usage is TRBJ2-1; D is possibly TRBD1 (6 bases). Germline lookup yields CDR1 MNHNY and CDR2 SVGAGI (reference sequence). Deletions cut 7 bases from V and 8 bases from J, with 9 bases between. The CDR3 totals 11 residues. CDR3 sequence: CASTGAHEQFF. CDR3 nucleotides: TGTGCCAGCACAGGGGCCCATGAGCAGTTCTTC.

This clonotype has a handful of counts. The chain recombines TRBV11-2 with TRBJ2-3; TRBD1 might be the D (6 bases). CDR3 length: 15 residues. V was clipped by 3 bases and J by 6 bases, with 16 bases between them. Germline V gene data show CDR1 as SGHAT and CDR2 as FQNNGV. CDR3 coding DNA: TGTGCCAGCAGCTTTCTACAGGGATATATGGATACGCAGTATTTT. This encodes CASSFLQGYMDTQYF.

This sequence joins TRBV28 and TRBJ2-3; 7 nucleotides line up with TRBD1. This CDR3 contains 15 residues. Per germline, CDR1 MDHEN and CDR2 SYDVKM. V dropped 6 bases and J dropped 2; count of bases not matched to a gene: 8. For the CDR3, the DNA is TGTGCCAGCAGGGAAGGGGGCCTATCCACAGATACGCAGTATTTT. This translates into CASREGGLSTDTQYF.

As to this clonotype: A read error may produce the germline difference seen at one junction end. In nucleotides, the CDR3 is TGTGCCAACAGCCCGAGCGGGGCTGGTGAGCAGTACTTC. This codes for CANSPSGAGEQYF. The genes are TRBV9 and TRBJ2-5, with 7 bases matching TRBD2. This CDR3 is 13 amino acids long. Germline V CDR1 and CDR2: SGDLS, YYNGEE.

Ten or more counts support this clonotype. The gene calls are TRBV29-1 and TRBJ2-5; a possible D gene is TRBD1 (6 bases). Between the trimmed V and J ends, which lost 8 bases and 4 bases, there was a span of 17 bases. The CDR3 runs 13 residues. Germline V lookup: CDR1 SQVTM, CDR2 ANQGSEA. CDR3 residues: CSKAGTTGETQYF. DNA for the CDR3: TGCAGCAAGGCCGGGACAACGGGAGAGACCCAGTACTTC.

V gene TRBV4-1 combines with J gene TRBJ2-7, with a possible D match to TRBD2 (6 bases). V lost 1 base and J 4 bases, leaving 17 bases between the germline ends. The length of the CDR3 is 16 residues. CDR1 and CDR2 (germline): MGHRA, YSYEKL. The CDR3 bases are TGCGCCAGCAGCCAAGGGCTAGCGCAGTTGGGATACGAGCAGTACTTC. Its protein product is CASSQGLAQLGYEQYF.

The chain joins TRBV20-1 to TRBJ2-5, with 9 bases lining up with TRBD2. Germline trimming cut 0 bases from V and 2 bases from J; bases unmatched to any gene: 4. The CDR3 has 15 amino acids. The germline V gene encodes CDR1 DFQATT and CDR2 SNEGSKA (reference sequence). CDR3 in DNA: TGCAGTGCTAGAGATTTCCTAGCGGGGCAAGAGACCCAGTACTTC. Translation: CSARDFLAGQETQYF.

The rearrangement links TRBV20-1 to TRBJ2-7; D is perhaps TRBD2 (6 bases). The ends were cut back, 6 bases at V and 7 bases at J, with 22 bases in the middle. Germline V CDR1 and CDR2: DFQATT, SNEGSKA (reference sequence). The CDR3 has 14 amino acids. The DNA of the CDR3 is TGCAGTGCCGAAGCGGGCTTCACTTACAATGAGCAGTACTTC. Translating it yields CSAEAGFTYNEQYF.

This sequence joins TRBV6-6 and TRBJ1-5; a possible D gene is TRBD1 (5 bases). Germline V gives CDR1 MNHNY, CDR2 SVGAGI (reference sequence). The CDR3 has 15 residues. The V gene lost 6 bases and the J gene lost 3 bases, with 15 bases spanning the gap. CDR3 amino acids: CASSDRGGPNQPQHF. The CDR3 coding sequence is TGTGCCAGCAGCGACAGAGGAGGACCCAATCAGCCCCAGCATTTT.

The CDR3 spells CASSQQDGTSDEQYF. CDR3 DNA: TGTGCCAGCAGCCAACAAGACGGGACTAGCGACGAGCAGTACTTC. The chain joins TRBV4-2 to TRBJ2-7, with 10 nucleotides matching TRBD2. The CDR3 is made up of 15 amino acids. Looked up from germline, CDR1 is LGHNA and CDR2 is YNFKEQ. V shed 2 bases, J shed 5 bases, and the junction held 6 bases outside the gene matches.

The CDR3: CASSLPDRGGYTF. The DNA for the CDR3 is TGTGCCAGCAGTTTACCCGACAGGGGTGGCTACACCTTC. The chain joins TRBV28 to TRBJ1-2, with 8 bases lining up with TRBD1. The CDR3 is 13 amino acids. Trimming at V came to 2 bases and at J to 7 bases, leaving 3 bases not matched to a gene. Germline V gene sequence: CDR1 MDHEN, CDR2 SYDVKM.

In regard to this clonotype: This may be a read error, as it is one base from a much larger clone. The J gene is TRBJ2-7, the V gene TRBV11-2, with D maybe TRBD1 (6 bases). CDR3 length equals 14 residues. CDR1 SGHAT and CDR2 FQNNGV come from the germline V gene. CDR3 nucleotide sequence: TGTGCCAGCAGACGGACAGTGAACTCCTACAAGCAGTACTTC. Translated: CASRRTVNSYKQYF. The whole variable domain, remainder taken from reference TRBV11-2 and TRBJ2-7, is EAGVAQSPRYKIIEKRQSVAFWCNPISGHATLYWYQQILGQGPKLLIQFQNNGVVDDSQLPKDRFSAERLKGVDSTLKIQPAKLEDSAVYLCASRRTVNSYKQYFGPGTRLTVT.

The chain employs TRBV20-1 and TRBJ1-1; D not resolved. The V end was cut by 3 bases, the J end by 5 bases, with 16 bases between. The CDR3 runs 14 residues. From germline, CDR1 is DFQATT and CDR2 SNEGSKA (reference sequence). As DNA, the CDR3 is TGCAGTGCTAGGTCAGCGCTTCTACTAACTGAAGCTTTCTTT. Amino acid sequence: CSARSALLLTEAFF.